Below are 8 T cell receptor beta chains sequenced from a single sample in a study of post-analysis software for immune sequencing data (dated by TCRdb to the mid-2010s). Results the study describes overall, beyond this receptor: Significantly higher frequencies in patients than in controls were found for about five TRBV segments, including TRBV5-6, TRBV5-1 and TRBV20-1.

For these TCRs, the target antigens are not known. Library construction relied on PCR. Sequenced on an Illumina HiSeq 2500. To reduce PCR and sequencing biases, unique molecular identifiers were built into the TCR beta cDNA libraries. TCRdb reanalyzed the raw reads on its own, using fastp at Q25 for trimming and MiXCR for clone calling, and kept in-frame beta chains. Rows merge per CDR3 protein into single entries with the most common DNA and genes. In this sample the table shows 650,000 to 900,000 distinct CDR3 sequences, roughly 50% of which occur a single time. The top ten constitute roughly 4.9% of the sample. Sequencing was performed on blood. The receptors shown here come from a girl between 5 and 17 years old with multiple sclerosis.

This chain connects TRBV20-1 to TRBJ2-4; D is unresolved. With 0 bases removed from V and 6 bases from J, the gap between germline ends came to 9 bases. CDR1 and CDR2 from the germline V gene are DFQATT and SNEGSKA (reference sequence). This CDR3 contains 13 residues. Here the CDR3 DNA reads TGCAGTGCTAGAGAGGGGAACGGAAACATTCAGTACTTC. Protein product: CSAREGNGNIQYF.

This clonotype was counted many times. The rearrangement joins TRBV20-1 to TRBJ1-2; D is unclear. Trimming pared 0 bases from V and 1 base from J, leaving 0 bases between. The CDR3 contains 11 residues. Germline V gene lookup returns CDR1 DFQATT and CDR2 SNEGSKA (reference sequence). CDR3 region: CSARDNYGYTF. In nucleotides, the CDR3 is TGCAGTGCTAGAGATAACTATGGCTACACCTTC.

The chain employs TRBV6-5 and TRBJ2-7, with D tentatively TRBD1 (5 bases). Deletions cut 0 bases from V and 4 bases from J, with 10 bases between. This CDR3 is 14 amino acids long. Germline V gene sequence: CDR1 MNHEY, CDR2 SVGAGI. The CDR3 coding sequence is TGTGCCAGCAGTTACTCGAGACAGCTATACGAGCAGTACTTC. This encodes CASSYSRQLYEQYF.

J is TRBJ1-5 and V is TRBV6-5, with D possibly TRBD1 on 6 matching bases. Per the germline V gene, CDR1 is MNHEY and CDR2 is SVGAGI. The CDR3 has 14 residues. Trimming removed 7 bases from V and 2 bases from J, with 12 bases in between. CDR3 protein: CASTTGHGNQPQHF. CDR3 nucleotides: TGTGCCAGCACCACAGGGCATGGCAATCAGCCCCAGCATTTT.

The sample holds a few counts of this clonotype. The chain couples TRBV27 to TRBJ2-5; 9 bases are shared with TRBD2. V was clipped by 5 bases and J by 5 bases; unmatched bases: 9. Germline loops: CDR1 MNHEY, CDR2 SMNVEV (reference sequence). CDR3 length equals 15 residues. CDR3 residues: CASSPIAGAEETQYF. The DNA for the CDR3 is TGTGCCAGCAGTCCTATAGCGGGAGCCGAGGAGACCCAGTACTTC.

The J gene is TRBJ2-1, the V gene TRBV5-1; the match to TRBD2 covers 8 bases. The CDR3 extends over 15 amino acids. J was trimmed by 10 bases and V by 4 bases; bases with no gene match: 13. Per the germline V gene, CDR1 is SGHRS and CDR2 is YFSETQ. The CDR3 spells CASSLGIRGGGEQFF. The CDR3 DNA reads as TGCGCCAGCAGCCTCGGGATCCGGGGCGGGGGGGAGCAGTTCTTC. The variable domain in full, completed from reference TRBV5-1 and TRBJ2-1, reads KAGVTQTPRYLIKTRGQQVTLSCSPISGHRSVSWYQQTPGQGLQFLFEYFSETQRNKGNFPGRFSGRQFSNSRSEMNVSTLELGDSALYLCASSLGIRGGGEQFFGPGTRLTVL.

The gene calls are TRBV15 and TRBJ2-1, with D unclear. This CDR3 spans 14 amino acids. V lost 1 base to trimming and J lost 7 bases, with 11 bases between them. Germline V gene sequence: CDR1 LNHNV, CDR2 YYDKDF (reference sequence). In nucleotides, the CDR3 is TGTGCCACCAGCAGAGTTTCCCCGTGGAATGAGCAGTTCTTC. Encoded protein: CATSRVSPWNEQFF.

The chain recombines TRBV11-3 with TRBJ2-5, with 10 bases identical to TRBD1. Germline CDR1 and CDR2: SGHNT and YENEEA. V lost 6 bases, J lost 4 bases, and 8 bases stayed unmatched. The CDR3 consists of 15 residues. The CDR3 reads CASRGGQGFGETQYF. CDR3 bases: TGTGCCAGCAGAGGGGGACAGGGGTTTGGAGAGACCCAGTACTTC.